One sample yielded the 30 T cell receptor beta chains listed below, sequenced in a study of shared clonotypes between healthy human individuals. The data were produced by immunoSEQ multiplex PCR, yet TCRdb's version contains in-frame clones alone and is incomplete. In the table there are roughly 720,000 clones, around 91% of which are singletons. Source material: memory CD8+ T cells from PBMCs. Stated subset: CD45RO+ cells pooled with CCR7-negative TemRA cells. Receptor source: a man aged 18 to 29 in good health. Some clones in this sample may be carry-over from other donors' samples.

V gene TRBV7-9 combines with J gene TRBJ1-3; tentative D call: TRBD1 (5 bases). The CDR3 has 19 residues. Germline loops: CDR1 SEHNR, CDR2 FQNEAQ (reference sequence). With 4 bases removed from V and 0 bases from J, the gap between germline ends came to 22 bases. In DNA form, the CDR3 reads TGTGCCAGCAGCTCCCCGCTGTCGACAGCACCGACCTCTGGAAACACCATATATTTT. Residues: CASSSPLSTAPTSGNTIYF.

Regarding this clone: Other nucleotide sequences in the sample specify the same CDR3. Here the CDR3 reads CASSLGLASEQFF. CDR3 in DNA: TGTGCCAGCAGCTTAGGGTTGGCCAGCGAGCAGTTCTTC. The chain is built from TRBV11-2 and TRBJ2-1; D not resolved. Germline CDR1 reads SGHAT; CDR2 reads FQNNGV. Deletions cut 1 base from V and 10 bases from J, with 11 bases between. The CDR3 length is 13 residues.

The rearrangement links TRBV5-1 to TRBJ2-7; D remains unclear. The CDR3 loop spans 15 amino acids. The germline CDR1 and CDR2 sequences are SGHRS and YFSETQ. Trimming stripped 3 bases from V and 6 bases from J, with 19 bases between. CDR3 nucleotide sequence: TGCGCCAGCAGCTCCTGGACCGCCGCTGGGCTCGAGCAGTACTTC. It encodes CASSSWTAAGLEQYF.

The CDR3 DNA reads TGTGCCAGCAGTATTCCTCGTGGCGGGAGGGCCAGGGAGCAGTACTTC. It encodes CASSIPRGGRAREQYF. The V and J genes are TRBV5-8 and TRBJ2-7; 9 positions match TRBD2. Looked up from germline, CDR1 is SGHTS and CDR2 is YDEGEE. V shed 5 bases and J 7 bases; nucleotides not matched to a gene: 16. The CDR3 loop spans 16 amino acids.

The chain has TRBV28 and TRBJ1-5; 7 bases agree with TRBD1. The CDR3 runs 14 residues. After removal of 7 bases from V and 5 bases from J, the junction contained 8 bases not matched to a gene. Germline V gene lookup returns CDR1 MDHEN and CDR2 SYDVKM. In DNA form, the CDR3 reads TGTGCCAGCACCGGAGGGGGCCAGTATCAGCCCCAGCATTTT. Translated: CASTGGGQYQPQHF.

The V and J genes are TRBV4-1 and TRBJ2-7; TRBD2 agrees at 13 bases. This CDR3 is built from 16 residues. V shed 4 bases and J 2 bases; nucleotides not matched to a gene: 5. Germline V gives CDR1 MGHRA, CDR2 YSYEKL. The CDR3 here is CASSLRTSGRPYEQYF. Written as DNA, the CDR3 is TGCGCCAGCAGCCTACGGACTAGCGGGAGACCCTACGAGCAGTACTTC.

This clone has a handful of counts. This CDR3 is CASSFTAEYTEAFF. CDR3 nucleotide sequence: TGTGCCAGCAGTTTTACAGCCGAATACACTGAAGCTTTCTTT. The chain recombines TRBV28 with TRBJ1-1, with D unresolved. V lost 3 bases, J lost 3 bases, and 11 bases lay in between. This CDR3 spans 14 amino acids. The germline gives CDR1 MDHEN, CDR2 SYDVKM.

The chain uses TRBV29-1 and TRBJ2-1; D is possibly TRBD2 (7 bases). CDR3 length: 14 residues. Germline CDR1 is SQVTM and CDR2 is ANQGSEA. Between the trimmed V and J ends, which lost 6 bases and 8 bases, there was a span of 20 bases. This CDR3 reads CSVQGGETMDEQFF. CDR3 DNA: TGCAGCGTACAAGGGGGGGAAACTATGGATGAGCAGTTCTTC.

The V gene is TRBV9, the J gene TRBJ2-7; D gene unclear. Germline lookup yields CDR1 SGDLS and CDR2 YYNGEE. The CDR3 runs 15 residues. V was shortened by 0 bases and J by 2 bases, with 12 bases between the two germline ends. The CDR3 region is CASSVARDSPYEQYF. DNA for the CDR3: TGTGCCAGCAGCGTAGCTAGGGATTCCCCCTACGAGCAGTACTTC.

The chain links TRBV11-2 to TRBJ2-7; 7 nucleotides line up with TRBD1. This CDR3 has 14 residues. Germline loops: CDR1 SGHAT, CDR2 FQNNGV. V was clipped by 3 bases and J by 3 bases; unmatched bases: 5. The CDR3 loop is CASSFFTGVYEQYF. Here the CDR3 DNA reads TGTGCCAGCAGCTTCTTTACAGGGGTCTACGAGCAGTACTTC. The full variable domain, rest sourced from reference TRBV11-2 and TRBJ2-7, is EAGVAQSPRYKIIEKRQSVAFWCNPISGHATLYWYQQILGQGPKLLIQFQNNGVVDDSQLPKDRFSAERLKGVDSTLKIQPAKLEDSAVYLCASSFFTGVYEQYFGPGTRLTVT.

This clone was seen more than once but under ten times. The chain links TRBV30 to TRBJ1-1; D uncertain. This CDR3 is built from 15 residues. Germline-derived CDR1 and CDR2 are GTSNPN and SVGIG (reference sequence). The V end was cut by 2 bases, the J end by 0 bases, with 13 bases between. CDR3 loop: CAWSPGTEMNTEAFF. The CDR3 DNA is TGTGCCTGGAGTCCTGGAACTGAGATGAACACTGAAGCTTTCTTT.

V and J are TRBV27 and TRBJ2-1; D tentatively fits TRBD1 or TRBD2 (5 bases each). The CDR3 length is 15 residues. Germline CDR1 MNHEY, CDR2 SMNVEV (reference sequence). Trimming took off 7 bases at V and 4 bases at J, with 17 bases between the two ends. The CDR3 DNA is TGTGCCAGCACCCCATGGGGGAGAGGGTACAATGAGCAGTTCTTC. This codes for CASTPWGRGYNEQFF.

The chain couples TRBV7-9 to TRBJ2-2; D tentatively reads TRBD1 or TRBD2 (6 bases each). The CDR3 loop spans 14 amino acids. Germline-derived CDR1 and CDR2 are SEHNR and FQNEAQ (reference sequence). V lost 2 bases and J lost 5, with 9 bases in between. CDR3 amino acids: CASSLTGATGELFF. CDR3 nucleotides: TGTGCCAGCAGCTTAACGGGGGCAACCGGGGAGCTGTTTTTT.

This chain links TRBV4-2 with TRBJ2-2; 9 nucleotides align to TRBD2. CDR1 and CDR2 from the germline V gene are LGHNA and YNFKEQ. The CDR3 loop spans 17 amino acids. With V trimmed by 2 bases and J by 1 base, 5 bases remained unmatched. CDR3 residues: CASSQIAGGLNTGELFF. The DNA of the CDR3 is TGTGCCAGCAGCCAAATCGCGGGAGGGTTGAACACCGGGGAGCTGTTTTTT.

This clone was detected a few times. V is TRBV2 and J is TRBJ1-1, with 8 bases lining up with TRBD1. The CDR3 extends over 14 amino acids. The V gene's germline CDR1 is SNHLY and CDR2 FYNNEI. The V gene end was trimmed by 3 bases and the J gene end by 0 bases; junction bases not matched to a gene: 0. The CDR3 DNA reads as TGTGCCAGCAGTGAGACAGGGGTGAACACTGAAGCTTTCTTT. Amino acids: CASSETGVNTEAFF.

V is TRBV7-9 and J is TRBJ2-7, with D possibly matching TRBD1 (6 bases). The CDR3 runs to 13 residues. CDR1 is SEHNR, CDR2 FQNEAQ, per germline (reference sequence). Trimming stripped 5 bases from V and 7 bases from J, with 15 bases between. DNA for the CDR3: TGTGCCAGCAGCCCCCGTTGCCAGGGGGAGCAGTACTTC. Its protein product is CASSPRCQGEQYF. Full variable domain (missing parts from reference TRBV7-9 and TRBJ2-7): DTGVSQNPRHKITKRGQNVTFRCDPISEHNRLYWYRQTLGQGPEFLTYFQNEAQLEKSRLLSDRFSAERPKGSFSTLEIQRTEQGDSAMYLCASSPRCQGEQYFGPGTRLTVT.

The chain combines TRBV12-5 with TRBJ2-2, with D perhaps matching TRBD1 (6 bases). The germline V and J ends were trimmed by 0 bases and 0 bases, with 11 bases remaining between them. Germline CDR1 and CDR2: LGHNT and FRNRAP. The length of the CDR3 is 17 residues. This CDR3 reads CASGLVRQGTNTGELFF. The CDR3 DNA sequence: TGTGCTAGTGGTTTGGTACGGCAGGGGACGAACACCGGGGAGCTGTTTTTT.

This chain uses TRBV11-2 with TRBJ2-5, with TRBD2 identical over 12 bases. The germline V gene encodes CDR1 SGHAT and CDR2 FQNNGV. The CDR3 sequence is 16 residues long. The V gene end was trimmed by 5 bases and the J gene end by 5 bases; junction bases not matched to a gene: 9. The CDR3 bases are TGTGCCAGCAGCAGACTAGCGGGAGATCCCCGGGAGACCCAGTACTTC. This sequence encodes CASSRLAGDPRETQYF.

The chain is built from TRBV28 and TRBJ1-1, with D possibly being TRBD1 (5 bases). Germline lookup yields CDR1 MDHEN and CDR2 SYDVKM. V shed 2 bases and J shed 1 base, with 8 bases lying between them. The CDR3 spans 14 residues. The CDR3 reads CASSLRQSNTEAFF. For the CDR3, the DNA is TGTGCCAGCAGTTTAAGACAGTCGAACACTGAAGCTTTCTTT.

The CDR3 region is CSVFREIPGEQFF. The CDR3 bases are TGCAGCGTATTTCGGGAGATCCCGGGTGAGCAGTTCTTC. V and J are TRBV29-1 and TRBJ2-1; D might be TRBD2 (6 bases). CDR3 length: 13 amino acids. Trimming took off 6 bases at V and 9 bases at J, with 18 bases between the two ends. Germline lookup yields CDR1 SQVTM and CDR2 ANQGSEA.

The chain combines TRBV2 with TRBJ1-1; tentative D call: TRBD1 (5 bases). CDR1 is SNHLY, CDR2 FYNNEI, per germline. The CDR3 length is 14 residues. V was clipped by 3 bases and J by 0 bases, with 8 bases between them. The CDR3, as DNA: TGTGCCAGCAGTGAGGGGGTCTTGAACACTGAAGCTTTCTTT. Protein product: CASSEGVLNTEAFF. The full variable domain, its missing parts supplied by reference TRBV2 and TRBJ1-1, is EPEVTQTPSHQVTQMGQEVILRCVPISNHLYFYWYRQILGQKVEFLVSFYNNEISEKSEIFDDQFSVERPDGSNFTLKIRSTKLEDSAMYFCASSEGVLNTEAFFGQGTRLTVV.

The rearrangement links TRBV6-5 to TRBJ1-2; tentatively, D is TRBD1 (5 bases). CDR1 and CDR2 (germline): MNHEY, SVGAGI. The V end lost 0 bases, the J end lost 3 bases, and 11 bases lay between the germline ends. CDR3 length: 15 amino acids. CDR3 protein: CASSYSIRQHYGYTF. CDR3 DNA: TGTGCCAGCAGTTACTCGATTAGACAGCACTATGGCTACACCTTC.

The chain carries TRBV2 and TRBJ1-1; 8 positions match TRBD1. Germline CDR1 is SNHLY and CDR2 is FYNNEI. This CDR3 has 16 residues. V gave up 7 bases and J gave up 0 bases; unmatched junction bases: 10. DNA for the CDR3: TGTGCCAGCACCCGGACAGGGTATTCTATGAACACTGAAGCTTTCTTT. Protein: CASTRTGYSMNTEAFF.

With regard to this clone: At the DNA level, this CDR3 is encoded by other sequences in the same sample as well. This chain connects TRBV5-4 to TRBJ2-7; 11 bases line up with TRBD2. This CDR3 has 14 amino acids. V lost 4 bases to trimming and J lost 3 bases; unmatched junction nucleotides: 3. Germline loops: CDR1 SGHNT, CDR2 YYREEE (reference sequence). As DNA, the CDR3 is TGTGCCAGCAGCCTCGGGACTAGCGGCTACGAGCAGTACTTC. Residues: CASSLGTSGYEQYF.

The chain is built from TRBV6-6 and TRBJ1-1; D unclear. This CDR3 is 14 amino acids long. Trimming took off 2 bases at V and 0 bases at J, with 7 bases between the two ends. CDR1 and CDR2 (germline): MNHNY, SVGAGI (reference sequence). CDR3 amino acids: CASSYQSLNTEAFF. The CDR3 DNA sequence: TGTGCCAGCAGTTACCAGTCCCTGAACACTGAAGCTTTCTTT.

On this clone: This sample includes further DNA sequences coding for the same CDR3. The chain carries TRBV29-1 and TRBJ2-7, with 9 bases fitting TRBD1. This CDR3 has 12 amino acids. J gave up 4 bases and V 5 bases, and 3 bases lay outside the gene matches. Germline V lookup: CDR1 SQVTM, CDR2 ANQGSEA. The DNA for the CDR3 is TGCAGCGTTTCCGGGACAGGGTACGAGCAGTACTTC. Its translation: CSVSGTGYEQYF.

The chain joins TRBV27 to TRBJ2-2, with D hard to call. Deletions cut 8 bases from V and 4 bases from J, with 11 bases between. The CDR3 is made up of 13 amino acids. Looked up from germline, CDR1 is MNHEY and CDR2 is SMNVEV (reference sequence). CDR3 bases: TGTGCCAGCTTTCGTTGGGGCACCGGGGAGCTGTTTTTT. This codes for CASFRWGTGELFF.

The V call is TRBV4-1, the J call TRBJ2-7, with TRBD2 as a possible D gene (6 bases). Germline V lookup: CDR1 MGHRA, CDR2 YSYEKL. The CDR3 loop spans 17 amino acids. With 2 bases removed from V and 7 bases from J, the gap between germline ends came to 24 bases. Here the CDR3 DNA reads TGCGCCAGCAGCCAACCATACCAGGACGCGAGGAGGGCGGAGCAGTACTTC. It is translated as CASSQPYQDARRAEQYF.

The chain has TRBV28 and TRBJ2-7; D not resolved. Germline V gene data show CDR1 as MDHEN and CDR2 as SYDVKM. Trimming shortened V by 8 bases and J by 3 bases, and 8 bases separated the two germline ends. This CDR3 has 11 amino acids. The CDR3 region has the DNA TGTGCCAGCGGCGCTAGCTACGAGCAGTACTTC. Translating it yields CASGASYEQYF.

As to this clone: Since a much larger clone is just one base distant, this may be a read error. Other DNA sequences in this specimen translate into the identical CDR3. This chain connects TRBV7-9 to TRBJ2-1; D may be TRBD2 (6 bases). This CDR3 contains 18 residues. Germline CDR1 reads SEHNR; CDR2 reads FQNEAQ (reference sequence). The ends were cut back, 4 bases at V and 2 bases at J, with 21 bases in the middle. CDR3 bases: TGTGCCAGCAGCTACGGTAGTGGGAGGCCGCGCGCCTACAATGAGCAGTTCTTC. Its protein product is CASSYGSGRPRAYNEQFF.